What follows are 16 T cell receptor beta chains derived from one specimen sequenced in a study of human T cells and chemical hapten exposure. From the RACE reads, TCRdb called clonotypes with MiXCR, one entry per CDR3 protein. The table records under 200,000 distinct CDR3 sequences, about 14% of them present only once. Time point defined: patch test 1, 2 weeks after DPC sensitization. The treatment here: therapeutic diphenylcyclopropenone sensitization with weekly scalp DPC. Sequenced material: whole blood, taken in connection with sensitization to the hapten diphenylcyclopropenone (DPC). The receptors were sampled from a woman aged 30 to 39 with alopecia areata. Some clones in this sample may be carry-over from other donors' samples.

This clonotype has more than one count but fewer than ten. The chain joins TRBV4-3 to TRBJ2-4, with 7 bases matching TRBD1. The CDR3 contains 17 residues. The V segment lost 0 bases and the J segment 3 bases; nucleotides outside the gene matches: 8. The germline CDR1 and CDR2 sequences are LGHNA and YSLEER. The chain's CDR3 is CASSQDLRGRFKNIQYF. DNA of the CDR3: TGCGCCAGCAGCCAAGATCTGAGGGGGCGCTTCAAAAACATTCAGTACTTC.

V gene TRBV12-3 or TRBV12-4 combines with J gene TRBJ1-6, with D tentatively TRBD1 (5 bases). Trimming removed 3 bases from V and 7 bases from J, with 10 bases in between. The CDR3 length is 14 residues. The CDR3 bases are TGTGCCAGCAGTTTGGAGGGGTGGAATTCACCCCTCCACTTT. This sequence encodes CASSLEGWNSPLHF.

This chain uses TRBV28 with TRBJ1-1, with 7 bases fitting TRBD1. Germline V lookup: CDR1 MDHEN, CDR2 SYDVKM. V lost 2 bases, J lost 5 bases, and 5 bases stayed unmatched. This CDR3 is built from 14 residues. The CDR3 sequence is CASSLGGQRTEAFF. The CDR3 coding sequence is TGTGCCAGCAGTTTAGGGGGACAGAGGACTGAAGCTTTCTTT. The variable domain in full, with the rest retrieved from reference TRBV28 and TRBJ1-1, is DVKVTQSSRYLVKRTGEKVFLECVQDMDHENMFWYRQDPGLGLRLIYFSYDVKMKEKGDIPEGYSVSREKKERFSLILESASTNQTSMYLCASSLGGQRTEAFFGQGTRLTVV.

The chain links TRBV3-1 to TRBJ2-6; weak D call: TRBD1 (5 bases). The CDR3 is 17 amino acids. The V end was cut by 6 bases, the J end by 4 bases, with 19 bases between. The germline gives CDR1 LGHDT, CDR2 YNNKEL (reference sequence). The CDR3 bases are TGTGCCAGCAGTCCCAGAGATAGGGGATCCGGGGCCAACGTCCTGACTTTC. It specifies CASSPRDRGSGANVLTF.

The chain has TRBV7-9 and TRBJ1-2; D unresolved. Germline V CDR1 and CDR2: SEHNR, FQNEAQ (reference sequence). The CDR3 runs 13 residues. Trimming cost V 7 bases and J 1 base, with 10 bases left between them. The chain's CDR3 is CASTVVVNYGYTF. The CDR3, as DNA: TGTGCCAGCACCGTAGTGGTTAACTATGGCTACACCTTC.

The CDR3 reads CASSQDLSQKETQYF. The DNA of the CDR3 is TGTGCCAGCAGCCAAGATCTGTCTCAGAAAGAGACCCAGTACTTC. V and J are TRBV3-1 and TRBJ2-5; no definite D call. V lost 0 bases and J 3 bases, leaving 11 bases between the germline ends. The V gene's germline CDR1 is LGHDT and CDR2 YNNKEL (reference sequence). The CDR3 runs 15 residues.

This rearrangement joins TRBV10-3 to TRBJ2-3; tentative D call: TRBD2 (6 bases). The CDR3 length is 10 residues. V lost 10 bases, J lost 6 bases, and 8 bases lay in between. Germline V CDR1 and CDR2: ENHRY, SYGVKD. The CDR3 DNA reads TGTGCCACACGGGAGGATACGCAGTATTTT. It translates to CATREDTQYF.

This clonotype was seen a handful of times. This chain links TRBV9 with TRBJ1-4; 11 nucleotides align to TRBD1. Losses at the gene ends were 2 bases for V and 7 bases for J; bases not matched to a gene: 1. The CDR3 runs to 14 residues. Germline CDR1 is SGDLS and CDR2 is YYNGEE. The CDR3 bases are TGTGCCAGCAGCGTCGGGACAGGGGGTGAAAAACTGTTTTTT. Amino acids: CASSVGTGGEKLFF. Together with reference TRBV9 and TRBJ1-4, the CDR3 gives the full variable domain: DSGVTQTPKHLITATGQRVTLRCSPRSGDLSVYWYQQSLDQGLQFLIQYYNGEERAKGNILERFSAQQFPDLHSELNLSSLELGDSALYFCASSVGTGGEKLFFGSGTQLSVL.

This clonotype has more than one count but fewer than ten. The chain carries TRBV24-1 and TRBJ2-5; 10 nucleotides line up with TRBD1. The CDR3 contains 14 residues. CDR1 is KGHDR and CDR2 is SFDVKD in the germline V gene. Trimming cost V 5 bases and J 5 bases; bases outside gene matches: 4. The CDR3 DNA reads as TGTGCCACCAGTGCGACAGGGGGCCCGGAGACCCAGTACTTC. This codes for CATSATGGPETQYF.

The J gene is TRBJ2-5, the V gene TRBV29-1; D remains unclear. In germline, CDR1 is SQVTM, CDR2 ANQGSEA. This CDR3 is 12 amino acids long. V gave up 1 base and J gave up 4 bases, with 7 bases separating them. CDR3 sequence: CSVEAMGETQYF. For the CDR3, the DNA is TGCAGCGTTGAAGCAATGGGAGAGACCCAGTACTTC.

The CDR3 DNA sequence: TGTGCCACCAGTAGGGGGGAGGGTGTAAATTCCAATGAGCAGTTCTTC. This codes for CATSRGEGVNSNEQFF. This sequence joins TRBV19 and TRBJ2-1, with D tentatively TRBD2 (7 bases). Germline CDR1 and CDR2: LNHDA and SQIVND (reference sequence). With 10 bases removed from V and 6 bases from J, the gap between germline ends came to 25 bases. The CDR3 loop spans 16 amino acids.

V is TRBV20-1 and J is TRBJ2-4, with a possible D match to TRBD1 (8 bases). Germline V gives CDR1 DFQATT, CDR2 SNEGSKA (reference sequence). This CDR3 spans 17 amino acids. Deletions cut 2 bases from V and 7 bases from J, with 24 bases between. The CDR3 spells CSARLQGALGSGNIQYF. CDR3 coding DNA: TGCAGTGCTAGACTGCAGGGGGCTTTGGGTAGCGGGAACATTCAGTACTTC.

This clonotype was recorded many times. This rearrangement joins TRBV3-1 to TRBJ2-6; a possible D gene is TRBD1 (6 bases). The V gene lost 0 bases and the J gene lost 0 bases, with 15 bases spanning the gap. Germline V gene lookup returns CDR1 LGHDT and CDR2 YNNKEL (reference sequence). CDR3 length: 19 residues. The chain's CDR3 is CASSQDFGDTFSGANVLTF. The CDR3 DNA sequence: TGTGCCAGCAGCCAAGATTTTGGGGACACCTTCTCTGGGGCCAACGTCCTGACTTTC.

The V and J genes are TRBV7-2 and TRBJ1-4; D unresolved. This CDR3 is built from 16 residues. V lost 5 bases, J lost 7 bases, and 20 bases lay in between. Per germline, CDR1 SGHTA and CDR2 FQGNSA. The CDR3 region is CASSERESGRAEKLFF. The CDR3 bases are TGTGCCAGCAGCGAAAGAGAATCCGGGAGGGCTGAAAAACTGTTTTTT.

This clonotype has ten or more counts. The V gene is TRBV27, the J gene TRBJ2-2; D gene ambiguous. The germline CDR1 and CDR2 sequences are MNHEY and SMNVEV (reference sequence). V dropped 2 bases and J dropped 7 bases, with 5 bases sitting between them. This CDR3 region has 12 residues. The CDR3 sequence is CASSLNGGELFF. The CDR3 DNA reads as TGTGCCAGCAGTTTAAACGGCGGGGAGCTGTTTTTT.

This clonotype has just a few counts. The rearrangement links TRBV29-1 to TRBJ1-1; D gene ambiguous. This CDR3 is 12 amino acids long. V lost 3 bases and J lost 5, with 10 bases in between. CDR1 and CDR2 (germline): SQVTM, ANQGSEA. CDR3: CSVEGPGTEAFF. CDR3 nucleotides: TGCAGCGTTGAGGGCCCCGGGACTGAAGCTTTCTTT.